The rows below give T cell receptor beta chains drawn from one sample of a study of T cell repertoires in ileal Crohn's disease. The assay was immunoSEQ multiplex PCR, and TCRdb's table has in-frame clones only and misses some. The sample consists of 6,500 to 8,500 clones, around 70% of them appearing once. The sequenced sample consisted of ileal tissue. These receptors were obtained from an adult with Crohn's disease. The CDR3 runs from the conserved cysteine through the conserved F or W. D genes are given only for firm matches. Clone size is not always given. Where it is, it says once, few, many or a class for expanded clones.

>TRBV7-2|TRBJ1-3|NA|NA
CASTQQIHSGNTIYF
TGTGCCAGCACCCAACAGATCCACTCTGGAAACACCATATATTTT
>TRBV19|TRBJ2-1|TRBD2|once
CASKKGSGSYNEQFF
TGTGCCAGTAAAAAGGGTAGCGGGTCTTACAATGAGCAGTTCTTC
>TRBV15|TRBJ1-3|NA|few
CATSFNPSPQVPQQSIYF
TGTGCCACCAGCTTTAACCCCTCACCACAGGTCCCCCAACAGTCCATATATTTT
>TRBV30|TRBJ1-5|NA|NA
CAWSQDTNQPQHF
TGTGCCTGGAGTCAGGACACCAATCAGCCCCAGCATTTT
>TRBV29-1|TRBJ1-5|NA|NA
CSVGGVGQPQHF
TGCAGCGTTGGGGGGGTAGGACAGCCCCAGCATTTT
>TRBV11-2|TRBJ1-1|NA|NA
CASSVVFGVGQTDEAFF
TGTGCCAGCAGCGTAGTTTTTGGGGTGGGGCAGACAGATGAAGCTTTCTTT
>TRBV19|TRBJ2-2|NA|few
CASSRGPYTGELFF
TGTGCCAGTAGTCGAGGGCCCTACACCGGGGAGCTGTTTTTT
>TRBV10-1|TRBJ2-4|TRBD2|few
CASSDGGKNIQYF
TGCGCCAGCAGTGACGGGGGGAAAAACATTCAGTACTTC
>TRBV11-2|TRBJ1-2|NA|NA
CASSLGGSSAYGYTF
TGTGCCAGCAGCTTAGGGGGCTCGTCAGCCTATGGCTACACCTTC
>TRBV15|TRBJ1-5|NA|NA
CATSTRVNQPQHF
TGTGCCACCAGCACAAGAGTCAATCAGCCCCAGCATTTT
>TRBV11-2|TRBJ1-2|NA|NA
CASSLDSYGYTF
TGTGCCAGCAGCTTAGATTCGTATGGCTACACCTTC
>TRBV11-2|TRBJ1-1|NA|few
CASSVRYQAFF
TGTGCCAGCAGCGTGAGGTATCAAGCTTTCTTT
>TRBV29-1|TRBJ2-3|TRBD1|NA
CSVNRGQGTDTQYF
TGCAGCGTTAACCGGGGACAGGGGACAGATACGCAGTATTTT
>TRBV14|TRBJ2-3|NA|NA
CASSQEQPDTDTQYF
TGTGCCAGCAGCCAAGAACAGCCTGACACAGATACGCAGTATTTT
>TRBV6-1|TRBJ1-2|NA|NA
CASSEEIVTNYGYTF
TGTGCCAGCAGTGAAGAGATAGTTACTAACTATGGCTACACCTTC
>TRBV18|TRBJ2-5|TRBD1|NA
CASSRTGGEKTQYF
TGTGCCAGCTCACGGACAGGGGGCGAGAAGACCCAGTACTTC
>TRBV30|TRBJ2-1|NA|NA
CAWSQEEYNEQFF
TGTGCCTGGAGTCAAGAGGAATACAATGAGCAGTTCTTC
>TRBV11-2|TRBJ1-2|NA|few
CASSLGLVQDYGYTF
TGTGCCAGCAGCTTAGGACTTGTACAAGACTATGGCTACACCTTC
>TRBV6-1|TRBJ2-7|TRBD1|NA
CASSEYSTGPYEQYF
TGTGCCAGCAGTGAATATTCGACAGGGCCCTACGAGCAGTACTTC
>TRBV2|TRBJ1-1|TRBD1|NA
CASKPTGDTEAFF
TGTGCCAGCAAGCCGACAGGGGACACTGAAGCTTTCTTT
>TRBV2|TRBJ2-7|TRBD2|NA
CASRDAGGRVREQYF
TGTGCCAGTAGAGACGCGGGAGGGCGAGTGCGCGAGCAGTACTTC
>TRBV7-8|TRBJ2-6|NA|NA
CASSPGQPSGANVLTF
TGTGCCAGCAGCCCTGGACAGCCCTCTGGGGCCAACGTCCTGACTTTC
>TRBV19|TRBJ2-2|TRBD2|NA
CASSRGLAGGSNTGELFF
TGTGCCAGTAGTAGGGGACTAGCGGGAGGATCGAACACCGGGGAGCTGTTTTTT
>TRBV6-6|TRBJ2-3|TRBD1|NA
CASTRQGATDTQYF
TGTGCCAGCACCCGACAGGGGGCCACAGATACGCAGTATTTT
>TRBV5-1|TRBJ2-2|NA|few
CASSLDGRGELFF
TGCGCCAGCAGCTTGGACGGGAGAGGGGAGCTGTTTTTT
>TRBV27|TRBJ2-7|NA|NA
CASSLNGYEQYF
TGTGCCAGCAGTTTAAACGGTTACGAGCAGTACTTC
>TRBV6-4|TRBJ1-2|NA|NA
CATKSGNGYTF
TGTGCCACCAAGTCAGGGAATGGCTACACCTTC
>TRBV19|TRBJ2-7|TRBD2|NA
CASRVRGGGYEQYF
TGTGCCAGTAGGGTCCGCGGGGGGGGCTACGAGCAGTACTTC
>TRBV9|TRBJ2-3|NA|once
CASSVGVTSTDTQYF
TGTGCCAGCAGCGTAGGAGTGACTAGCACAGATACGCAGTATTTT
>TRBV5-1|TRBJ1-4|TRBD1|NA
CASSFGTGRQELFF
TGCGCCAGCAGCTTCGGGACAGGGAGGCAGGAACTGTTTTTT
>TRBV28|TRBJ1-1|NA|few
CASSLLGLPRAFF
TGTGCCAGCAGTTTATTGGGCCTCCCTCGAGCTTTCTTT
>TRBV28|TRBJ2-3|NA|NA
CASSFGVPDTQYF
TGTGCCAGCAGTTTCGGTGTCCCAGATACGCAGTATTTT
>TRBV29-1|TRBJ2-1|TRBD2|NA
CSVEGRLAGRGEQFF
TGCAGCGTTGAGGGTAGGCTAGCGGGAAGGGGAGAGCAGTTCTTC
>TRBV5-1|TRBJ1-2|NA|few
CASSLDRGSDGYTF
TGCGCCAGCAGCTTGGACAGAGGTAGCGATGGCTACACCTTC
>TRBV27|TRBJ2-2|NA|once
CASRQGSGTSGELFF
TGTGCCAGCAGACAGGGATCGGGGACCAGCGGGGAGCTGTTTTTT
>TRBV5-1|TRBJ2-7|TRBD1|NA
CASSLAGQTSEQYF
TGCGCCAGCAGCTTGGCGGGACAGACTTCCGAGCAGTACTTC
>TRBV27|TRBJ2-1|NA|NA
CASSFGGGEQFF
TGTGCCAGCAGTTTCGGAGGCGGTGAGCAGTTCTTC
>TRBV5-1|TRBJ2-1|NA|once
CASSGPGNEQFF
TGCGCCAGCAGCGGCCCCGGGAATGAGCAGTTCTTC
>TRBV30|TRBJ2-7|NA|NA
CAWSRTSYYEQYF
TGTGCCTGGAGCCGAACTTCCTACTACGAGCAGTACTTC
>TRBV28|TRBJ1-1|NA|NA
CASSLRGLGGTEAFF
TGTGCCAGCAGTTTAAGAGGGTTAGGCGGCACTGAAGCTTTCTTT
>TRBV9|TRBJ2-1|TRBD2|few
CASSVGSGGAGEQFF
TGTGCCAGCAGCGTCGGAAGCGGGGGGGCCGGGGAGCAGTTCTTC
>TRBV6-1|TRBJ2-7|NA|NA
CASSEAGGYYEQYF
TGTGCCAGCAGTGAAGCTGGAGGGTACTACGAGCAGTACTTC
>TRBV5-1|TRBJ2-7|TRBD2|NA
CASSLAAGGPEEQYF
TGCGCCAGCAGCTTGGCCGCGGGAGGGCCGGAGGAGCAGTACTTC
>TRBV10-3|TRBJ1-1|TRBD1|NA
CAISEGQGTKTEAFF
TGTGCCATCAGTGAAGGACAGGGTACGAAGACTGAAGCTTTCTTT
>TRBV19|TRBJ1-1|NA|once
CASNHIRGSLETEAFF
TGTGCCAGTAATCACATTAGGGGCTCCTTAGAGACTGAAGCTTTCTTT
>TRBV5-1|TRBJ2-1|NA|NA
CASSRPGNEQFF
TGCGCCAGCAGCCGCCCGGGGAATGAGCAGTTCTTC
>TRBV30|TRBJ1-4|NA|NA
CAWNPRVNEKLFF
TGTGCCTGGAATCCTCGGGTGAATGAAAAACTGTTTTTT
>TRBV7-9|TRBJ2-7|TRBD1|once
CASTRDRDSGFEQYF
TGTGCCAGCACTCGCGACCGGGACAGCGGTTTCGAACAGTACTTC